The T cell receptor beta chain under discussion was sequenced for a study of T cells in tumors after PD-1 blockade. Turning to the study itself: Prior checkpoint blockade, systemic immunosuppressant use, or anti-cancer therapy within 4 weeks excluded patients. Some patients also took daily vismodegib 150 mg during anti-PD-1 treatment. Blood samples averaged around 110,000 templates (range 24,679-257,772) and 35,000 or so unique clonotypes. Study-level points and caveats: Around 37% of tumor TCR clonotypes were also found in blood.

About this clone: The antigen remains unidentified.

TCRdb's copy holds only in-frame clones and misses some; the assay was immunoSEQ multiplex PCR. The sample contains more than 45,000 clones, around 80% of which appear only once. Sample: PBMCs, taken before anti-PD-1 therapy. The sequence was collected from a human donor with advanced basal cell or squamous cell carcinoma (not recorded which).

The CDR3 here is CATSDEGKTEAFF. DNA for the CDR3: TGTGCCACCAGTGACGAGGGCAAAACTGAAGCTTTCTTT. The chain combines TRBV24-1 with TRBJ1-1, with no clear D. Germline V gives CDR1 KGHDR, CDR2 SFDVKD. Between the trimmed V and J ends, which lost 4 bases and 5 bases, there was a span of 10 bases. This CDR3 has 13 residues.